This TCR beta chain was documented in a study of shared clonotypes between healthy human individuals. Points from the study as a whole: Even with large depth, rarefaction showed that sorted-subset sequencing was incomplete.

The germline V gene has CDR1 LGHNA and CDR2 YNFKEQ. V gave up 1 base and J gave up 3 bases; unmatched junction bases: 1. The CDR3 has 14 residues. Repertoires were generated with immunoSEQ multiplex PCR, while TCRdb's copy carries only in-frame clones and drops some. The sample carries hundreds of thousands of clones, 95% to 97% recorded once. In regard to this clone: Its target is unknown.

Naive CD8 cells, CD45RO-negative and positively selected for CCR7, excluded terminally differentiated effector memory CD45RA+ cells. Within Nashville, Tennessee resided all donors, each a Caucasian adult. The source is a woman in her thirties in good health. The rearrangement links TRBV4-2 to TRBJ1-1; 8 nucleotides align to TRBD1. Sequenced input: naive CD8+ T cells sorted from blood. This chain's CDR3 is CASSQGQGYTEAFF. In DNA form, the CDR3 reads TGTGCCAGCAGCCAAGGACAGGGGTACACTGAAGCTTTCTTT.